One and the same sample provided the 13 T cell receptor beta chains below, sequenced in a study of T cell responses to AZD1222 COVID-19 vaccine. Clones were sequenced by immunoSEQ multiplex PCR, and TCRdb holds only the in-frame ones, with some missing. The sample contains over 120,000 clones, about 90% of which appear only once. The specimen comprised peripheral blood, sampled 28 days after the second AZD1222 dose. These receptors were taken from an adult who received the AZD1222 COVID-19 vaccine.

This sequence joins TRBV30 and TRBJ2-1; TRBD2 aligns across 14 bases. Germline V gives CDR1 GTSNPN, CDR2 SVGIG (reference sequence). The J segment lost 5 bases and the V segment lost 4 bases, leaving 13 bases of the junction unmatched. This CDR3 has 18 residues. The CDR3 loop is CAWNLLGWTSGRHNEQFF. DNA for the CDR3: TGTGCCTGGAATCTCCTGGGTTGGACTAGCGGGAGGCACAATGAGCAGTTCTTC.

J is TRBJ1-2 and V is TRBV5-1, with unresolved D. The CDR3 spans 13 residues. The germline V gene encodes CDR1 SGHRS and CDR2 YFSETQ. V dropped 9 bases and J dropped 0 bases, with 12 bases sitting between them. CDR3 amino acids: CATSVEPNYGYTF. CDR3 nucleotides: TGCGCCACCTCAGTTGAGCCTAACTATGGCTACACCTTC.

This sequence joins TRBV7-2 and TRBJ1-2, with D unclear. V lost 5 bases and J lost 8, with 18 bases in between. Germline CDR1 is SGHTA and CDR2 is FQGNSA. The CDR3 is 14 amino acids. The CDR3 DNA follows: TGTGCCAGCAGCCCCGGTATAGTGACCTCAGGCTACACCTTC. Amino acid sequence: CASSPGIVTSGYTF. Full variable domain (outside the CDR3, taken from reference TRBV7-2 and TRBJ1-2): GAGVSQSPSNKVTEKGKDVELRCDPISGHTALYWYRQSLGQGLEFLIYFQGNSAPDKSGLPSDRFSAERTGGSVSTLTIQRTQQEDSAVYLCASSPGIVTSGYTFGSGTRLTVV.

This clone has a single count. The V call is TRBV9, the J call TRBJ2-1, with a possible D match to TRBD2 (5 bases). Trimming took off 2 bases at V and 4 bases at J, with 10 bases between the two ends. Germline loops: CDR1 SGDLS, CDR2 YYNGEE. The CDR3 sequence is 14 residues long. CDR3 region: CASSVGAPYNEQFF. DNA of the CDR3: TGTGCCAGCAGCGTGGGAGCTCCTTACAATGAGCAGTTCTTC.

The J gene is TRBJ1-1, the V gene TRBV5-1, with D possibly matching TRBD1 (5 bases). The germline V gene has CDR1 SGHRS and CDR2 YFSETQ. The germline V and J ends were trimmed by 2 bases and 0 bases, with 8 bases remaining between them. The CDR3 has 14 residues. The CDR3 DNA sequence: TGCGCCAGCAGCTTAGAACAGGTGAACACTGAAGCTTTCTTT. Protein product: CASSLEQVNTEAFF. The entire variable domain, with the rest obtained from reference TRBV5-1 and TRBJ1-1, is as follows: KAGVTQTPRYLIKTRGQQVTLSCSPISGHRSVSWYQQTPGQGLQFLFEYFSETQRNKGNFPGRFSGRQFSNSRSEMNVSTLELGDSALYLCASSLEQVNTEAFFGQGTRLTVV.

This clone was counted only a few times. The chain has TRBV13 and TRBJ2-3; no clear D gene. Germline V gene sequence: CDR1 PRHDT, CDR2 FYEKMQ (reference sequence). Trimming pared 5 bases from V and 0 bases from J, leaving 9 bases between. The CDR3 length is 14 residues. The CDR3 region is CASSRAGSTDTQYF. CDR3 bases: TGTGCCAGCAGCCGAGCCGGTAGCACAGATACGCAGTATTTT.

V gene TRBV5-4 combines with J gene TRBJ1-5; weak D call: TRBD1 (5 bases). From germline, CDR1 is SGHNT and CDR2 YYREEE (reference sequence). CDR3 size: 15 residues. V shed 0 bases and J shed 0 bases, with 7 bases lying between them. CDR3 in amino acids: CASSLGGNSNQPQHF. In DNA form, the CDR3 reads TGTGCCAGCAGCTTGGGGGGGAATAGCAATCAGCCCCAGCATTTT.

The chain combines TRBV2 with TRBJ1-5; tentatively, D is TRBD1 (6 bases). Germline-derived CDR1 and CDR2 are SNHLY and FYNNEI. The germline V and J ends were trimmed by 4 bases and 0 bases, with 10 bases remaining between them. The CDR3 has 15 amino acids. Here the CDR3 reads CASSGGLNSNQPQHF. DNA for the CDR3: TGTGCCAGCAGTGGGGGGCTGAATAGCAATCAGCCCCAGCATTTT.

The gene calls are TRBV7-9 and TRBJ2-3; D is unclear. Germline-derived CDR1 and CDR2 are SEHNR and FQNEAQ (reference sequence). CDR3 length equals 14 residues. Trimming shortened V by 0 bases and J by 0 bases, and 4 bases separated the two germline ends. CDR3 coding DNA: TGTGCCAGCAGCTTAGCGGACAGCACAGATACGCAGTATTTT. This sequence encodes CASSLADSTDTQYF.

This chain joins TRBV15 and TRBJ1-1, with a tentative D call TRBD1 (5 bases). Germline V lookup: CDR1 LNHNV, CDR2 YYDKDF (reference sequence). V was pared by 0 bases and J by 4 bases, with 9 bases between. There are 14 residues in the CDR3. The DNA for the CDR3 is TGTGCCACCAGCAGAGATGCGGGGCTCACTGAAGCTTTCTTT. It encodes CATSRDAGLTEAFF.

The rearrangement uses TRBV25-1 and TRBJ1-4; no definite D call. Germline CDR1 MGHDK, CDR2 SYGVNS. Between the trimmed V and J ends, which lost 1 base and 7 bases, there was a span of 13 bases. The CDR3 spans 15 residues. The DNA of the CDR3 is TGTGCCAGCAGTGAATCTCTCCAACTAAGTGAAAAACTGTTTTTT. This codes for CASSESLQLSEKLFF.

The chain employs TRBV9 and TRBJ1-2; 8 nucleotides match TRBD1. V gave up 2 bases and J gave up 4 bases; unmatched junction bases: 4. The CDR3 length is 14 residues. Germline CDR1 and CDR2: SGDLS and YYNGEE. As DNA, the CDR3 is TGTGCCAGCAGCGTGGACAGGGAGGGCTATGGCTACACCTTC. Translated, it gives CASSVDREGYGYTF.

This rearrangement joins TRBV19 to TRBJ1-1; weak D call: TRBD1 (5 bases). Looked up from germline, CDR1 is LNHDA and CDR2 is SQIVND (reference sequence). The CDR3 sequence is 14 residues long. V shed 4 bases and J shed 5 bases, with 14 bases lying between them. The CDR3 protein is CASSKGFGGTEAFF. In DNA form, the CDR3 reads TGTGCCAGTAGTAAGGGCTTTGGGGGTACTGAAGCTTTCTTT.